This section outlines one TCR beta chain sequence together with its context. As yet, its antigen is unknown. The source of the sample is a study of CD8 T cells in ankylosing spondylitis. Study-wide points: Among TCR beta sequences, a motif of about 8 highly homologous variants appeared characteristic of ankylosing spondylitis blood. Clones linked to disease were reported to show significant enrichment in matched ankylosing spondylitis synovial fluid. Existing reports had already noted some motif variants in reactive arthritis synovial fluid and blood.

Quantitative molecular-barcoded 5'-RACE generated the TCR beta libraries. A single record per CDR3 protein comes from TCRdb applying MiXCR to the 5' RACE reads. This table holds 150,000 to 200,000 distinct CDR3 sequences, approximately 32% found once. V lost 0 bases, J lost 7 bases, and 5 bases lay in between. This CDR3 has 13 amino acids. CDR1 is SGHRS, CDR2 YFSETQ, per germline. This receptor was taken from a male donor with ankylosing spondylitis. The sequenced material came from synovial fluid, either unsorted or a sorted T cell fraction (not recorded which). V and J are TRBV5-1 and TRBJ1-6, with D hard to call. The CDR3: CASSLGTNSPLHF. In DNA, the CDR3 is TGCGCCAGCAGCTTGGGGACCAATTCACCCCTCCACTTT. Full variable domain (outside the CDR3, taken from reference TRBV5-1 and TRBJ1-6): KAGVTQTPRYLIKTRGQQVTLSCSPISGHRSVSWYQQTPGQGLQFLFEYFSETQRNKGNFPGRFSGRQFSNSRSEMNVSTLELGDSALYLCASSLGTNSPLHFGNGTRLTVT.